The 4 T cell receptor beta chains below come from one sample, sequenced in a study of cytomegalovirus exposure and HLA in healthy donors. Primers: 60 Vbeta forward and 13 Jbeta reverse. Repertoires were generated with immunoSEQ multiplex PCR, while TCRdb's copy carries only in-frame clones and drops some. Of about 98,000 clones listed, around 73% were seen once; the top ten hold less than 1.5%. Material: PBMCs. The source is a female donor in good health and CMV-seronegative.

This clone was found once. The rearrangement links TRBV2 to TRBJ2-3, with 7 positions matching TRBD2. Germline V gene data show CDR1 as SNHLY and CDR2 as FYNNEI. This CDR3 has 14 amino acids. The ends lost 8 bases at V and 0 bases at J; junction bases unmatched: 5. In nucleotides, the CDR3 is TGTGCCAGCGGTGCGGGGGTTAGCACAGATACGCAGTATTTT. Translated: CASGAGVSTDTQYF.

The gene calls are TRBV19 and TRBJ2-7; unclear D gene. The CDR3 runs 14 residues. Trimming stripped 5 bases from V and 3 bases from J, with 14 bases between. Germline V gene lookup returns CDR1 LNHDA and CDR2 SQIVND (reference sequence). The CDR3 sequence is CASSYVLSGYEQYF. The DNA for the CDR3 is TGTGCCAGTAGTTATGTACTAAGTGGCTACGAGCAGTACTTC.

V usage is TRBV27 and J usage is TRBJ1-5; D gene uncertain. The CDR3 length is 14 residues. Trimming shortened V by 2 bases and J by 9 bases, and 14 bases separated the two germline ends. Germline CDR1 MNHEY, CDR2 SMNVEV (reference sequence). The CDR3 bases are TGTGCCAGCAGTTTAGGGAGGGCTTTTTGGCCCCAGCATTTT. Translated, it gives CASSLGRAFWPQHF.

With regard to this clone: One junction end does not reproduce the germline sequence, and a read error may be involved. V usage is TRBV7-7 and J usage is TRBJ2-2; D possibly uses TRBD1 or TRBD2 (5 bases each). Germline CDR1 is SSHAT and CDR2 is FNYEAQ (reference sequence). The CDR3 consists of 16 residues. Here the CDR3 reads CASSLGEPPLTGELFF. For the CDR3, the DNA is TGTGCTAGCAGCTTAGGGGAGCCACCCCTCACCGGGGAGCTGTTTTTT.